This T cell receptor beta chain stems from a study of blood T cells in healthy people across ages. A word on this clonotype: Its antigen is not identified.

The CDR3 covers 12 residues. Germline V gene lookup returns CDR1 ENHRY and CDR2 SYGVKD. V lost 8 bases and J lost 5; bases outside the gene matches: 4. The second PCR ran about 6 to 12 cycles with a sample-barcoded 5' primer and J-beta primers. Each cDNA molecule received a tag from a template-switch adaptor that had 12 random nucleotides. TCRdb passed the 5' RACE reads through MiXCR, listing each CDR3 protein once. This table has some 1,500,000 distinct CDR3 sequences, approximately 42% appearing once. General study points: Not knowing donor CMV status may have confounded expanded clonotype changes.

Every participating donor contributed approximately 10 milliliters of peripheral blood through a draw. J is TRBJ2-5 and V is TRBV10-3, with TRBD2 matching over 8 bases. The sample was blood. The TCR sequence derives from a woman aged 18-29 years in good health. DNA of the CDR3: TGTGCCATCTCTCCGGGAGGGGAGACCCAGTACTTC. It specifies CAISPGGETQYF.